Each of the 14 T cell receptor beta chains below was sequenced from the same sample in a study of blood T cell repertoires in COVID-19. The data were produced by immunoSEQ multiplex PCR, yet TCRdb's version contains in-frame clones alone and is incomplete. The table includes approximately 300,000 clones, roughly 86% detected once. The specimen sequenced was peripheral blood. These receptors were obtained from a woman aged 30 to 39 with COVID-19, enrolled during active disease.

CDR3 in amino acids: CAIRGTGGQGQPQHF. In DNA, the CDR3 is TGTGCCATCAGGGGGACAGGGGGCCAGGGTCAGCCCCAGCATTTT. V is TRBV10-3 and J is TRBJ1-5; 12 positions agree with TRBD1. Trimming took 6 bases from V and 6 from J; bases not matched to a gene: 6. CDR3 size: 15 residues. Germline-derived CDR1 and CDR2 are ENHRY and SYGVKD.

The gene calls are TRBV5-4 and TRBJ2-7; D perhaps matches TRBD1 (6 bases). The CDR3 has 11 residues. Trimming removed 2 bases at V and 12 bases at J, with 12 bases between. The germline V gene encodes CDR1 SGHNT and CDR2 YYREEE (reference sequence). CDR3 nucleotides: TGTGCCAGCAGCTTATCCGGGACACCGTACTTC. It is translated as CASSLSGTPYF.

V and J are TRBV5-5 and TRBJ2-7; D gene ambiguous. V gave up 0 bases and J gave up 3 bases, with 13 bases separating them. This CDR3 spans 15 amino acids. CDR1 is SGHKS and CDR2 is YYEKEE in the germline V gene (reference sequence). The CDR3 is CASSLARGFGYEQYF. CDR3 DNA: TGTGCCAGCAGCTTGGCACGCGGATTCGGCTACGAGCAGTACTTC. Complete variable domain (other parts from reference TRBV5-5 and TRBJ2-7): DAGVTQSPTHLIKTRGQQVTLRCSPISGHKSVSWYQQVLGQGPQFIFQYYEKEERGRGNFPDRFSARQFPNYSSELNVNALLLGDSALYLCASSLARGFGYEQYFGPGTRLTVT.

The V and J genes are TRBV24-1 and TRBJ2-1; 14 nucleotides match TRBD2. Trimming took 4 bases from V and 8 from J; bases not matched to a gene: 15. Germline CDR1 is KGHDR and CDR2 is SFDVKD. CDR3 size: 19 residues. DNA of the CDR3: TGTGCCACCAGTGAGCCAGACAGTCGGACTAGCGGGAGGAGACATGAGCAGTTCTTC. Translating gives CATSEPDSRTSGRRHEQFF.

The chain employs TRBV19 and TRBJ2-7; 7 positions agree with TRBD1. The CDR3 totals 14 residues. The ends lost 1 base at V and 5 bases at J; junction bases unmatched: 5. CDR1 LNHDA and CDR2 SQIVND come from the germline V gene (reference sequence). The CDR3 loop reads CASSIGQGKNEQYF. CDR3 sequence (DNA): TGTGCCAGTAGTATAGGACAGGGTAAGAACGAGCAGTACTTC.

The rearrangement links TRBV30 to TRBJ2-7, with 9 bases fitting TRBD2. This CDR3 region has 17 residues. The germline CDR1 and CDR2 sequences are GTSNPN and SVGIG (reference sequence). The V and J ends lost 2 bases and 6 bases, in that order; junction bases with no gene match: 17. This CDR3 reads CAWSLNSGSYPKGEQYF. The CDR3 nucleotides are TGTGCCTGGAGTCTTAATAGCGGGAGTTATCCTAAGGGCGAGCAGTACTTC.

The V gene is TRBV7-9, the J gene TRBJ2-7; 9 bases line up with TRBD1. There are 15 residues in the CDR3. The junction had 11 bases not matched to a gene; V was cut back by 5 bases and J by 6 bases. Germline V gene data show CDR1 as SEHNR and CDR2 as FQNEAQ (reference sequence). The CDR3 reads CASSKPGQGTIEQYF. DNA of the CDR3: TGTGCCAGCAGCAAACCGGGACAGGGAACTATCGAGCAGTACTTC.

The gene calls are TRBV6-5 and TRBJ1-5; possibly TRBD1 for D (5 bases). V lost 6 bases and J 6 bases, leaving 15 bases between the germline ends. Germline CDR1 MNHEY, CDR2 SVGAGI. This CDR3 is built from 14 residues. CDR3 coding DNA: TGTGCCAGCAGCCGTACAGGAAAGACTCAGCCCCAGCATTTT. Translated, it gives CASSRTGKTQPQHF.

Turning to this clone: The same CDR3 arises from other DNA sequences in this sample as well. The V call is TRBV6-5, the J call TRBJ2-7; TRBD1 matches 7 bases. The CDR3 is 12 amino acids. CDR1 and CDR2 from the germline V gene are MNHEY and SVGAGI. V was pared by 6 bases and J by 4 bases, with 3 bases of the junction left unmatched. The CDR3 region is CASSRQGYEQYF. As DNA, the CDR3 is TGTGCCAGCAGCCGACAGGGTTACGAGCAGTACTTC.

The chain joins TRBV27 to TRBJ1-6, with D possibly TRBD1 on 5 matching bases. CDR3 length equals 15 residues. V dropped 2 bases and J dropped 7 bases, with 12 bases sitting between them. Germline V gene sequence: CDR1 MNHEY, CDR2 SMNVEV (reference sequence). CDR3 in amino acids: CASSLVGLVNSPLHF. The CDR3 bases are TGTGCCAGCAGTTTAGTGGGGCTAGTAAATTCACCCCTCCACTTT.

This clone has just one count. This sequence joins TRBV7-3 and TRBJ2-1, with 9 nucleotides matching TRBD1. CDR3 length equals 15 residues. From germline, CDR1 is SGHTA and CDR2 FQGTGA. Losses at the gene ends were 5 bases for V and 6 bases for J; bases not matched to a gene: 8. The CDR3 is CASSTTGGVINEQFF. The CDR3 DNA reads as TGTGCCAGCAGCACAACAGGGGGCGTGATCAATGAGCAGTTCTTC. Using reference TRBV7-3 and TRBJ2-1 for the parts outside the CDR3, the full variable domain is GAGVSQTPSNKVTEKGKYVELRCDPISGHTALYWYRQSLGQGPEFLIYFQGTGAADDSGLPNDRFFAVRPEGSVSTLKIQRTERGDSAVYLCASSTTGGVINEQFFGPGTRLTVL.

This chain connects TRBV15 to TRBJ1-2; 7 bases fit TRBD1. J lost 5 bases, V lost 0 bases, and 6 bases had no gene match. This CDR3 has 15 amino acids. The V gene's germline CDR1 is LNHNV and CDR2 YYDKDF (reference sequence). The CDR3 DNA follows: TGTGCCACCAGCAGAGAAGGACAGGCGGCGTATGGCTACACCTTC. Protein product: CATSREGQAAYGYTF.

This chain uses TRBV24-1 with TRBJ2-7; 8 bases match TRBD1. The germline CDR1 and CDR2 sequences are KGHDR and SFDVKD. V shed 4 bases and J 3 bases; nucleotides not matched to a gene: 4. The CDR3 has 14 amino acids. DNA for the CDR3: TGTGCCACCAGTGACCGGGGACAGGTCTACGAGCAGTACTTC. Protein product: CATSDRGQVYEQYF.

CDR3 coding DNA: TGTGCCAGCAGCCCGTTAATTTCCCCAGGCGGGCCTGAAGCTTTCTTT. Translation gives CASSPLISPGGPEAFF. The J gene is TRBJ1-1, the V gene TRBV3-1 (or the pseudogene TRBV3-2); D unresolved. The germline CDR1 and CDR2 sequences are LGHDT and YNNKEL (reference sequence). Trimming took 4 bases from V and 6 from J, leaving 21 bases between them. The CDR3 length is 16 residues.